These 10 T cell receptor beta chains came from one sample sequenced in a study of T cell repertoires in cytomegalovirus infection. TCRdb passed the reads through MiXCR, listing each CDR3 protein once. The sample includes 170,000 or so distinct CDR3 sequences, around an eighth of them seen just once. The source material was PBMCs. The receptors stem from a human donor in good health (CMV status not recorded). Some clones in this sample may be carry-over from other donors' samples.

This clonotype was picked up a small number of times. For the CDR3, the DNA is TGTGCCATCGGGAGGGAACTGAAAGGAAACACCATATATTTT. Translated, it gives CAIGRELKGNTIYF. The chain recombines TRBV10-3 with TRBJ1-3; D uncertain. Germline CDR1 and CDR2: ENHRY and SYGVKD. This CDR3 has 14 amino acids. The V end was cut by 8 bases, the J end by 4 bases, with 15 bases between.

This clonotype was counted many times. The chain carries TRBV29-1 and TRBJ1-3; unclear D gene. Per the germline V gene, CDR1 is SQVTM and CDR2 is ANQGSEA. CDR3 length: 13 residues. Trimming left V 4 bases short and J 1 base short, with 8 bases between. As DNA, the CDR3 is TGCAGCGTTGGCCCGGGATCTGGAAACACCATATATTTT. This translates into CSVGPGSGNTIYF.

This clonotype appeared a few times. V is TRBV20-1 and J is TRBJ2-7; weak D call: TRBD2 (5 bases). V was trimmed by 2 bases and J by 3 bases, leaving 8 bases between them. The CDR3 length is 12 residues. Germline-derived CDR1 and CDR2 are DFQATT and SNEGSKA (reference sequence). CDR3 residues: CSARYEGYEQYF. The CDR3 DNA follows: TGCAGTGCTAGATATGAGGGCTACGAGCAGTACTTC.

This chain connects TRBV5-1 to TRBJ1-1; D is possibly TRBD1 (5 bases). The CDR3 is 13 amino acids. V was cut by 4 bases and J by 0 bases, with 7 bases left in between. Germline V gene sequence: CDR1 SGHRS, CDR2 YFSETQ. CDR3 coding DNA: TGCGCCAGCAGCAAGACAGTGAACACTGAAGCTTTCTTT. Its translation: CASSKTVNTEAFF.

CDR3 sequence (DNA): TGCAGCGTTCTAGCCGTAGCGGGAGTCGGGGCAGATACGCAGTATTTT. It is translated as CSVLAVAGVGADTQYF. This rearrangement joins TRBV29-1 to TRBJ2-3; 9 positions agree with TRBD2. The germline V gene has CDR1 SQVTM and CDR2 ANQGSEA. The CDR3 length is 16 residues. V gave up 5 bases and J gave up 4 bases; unmatched junction bases: 13.

This clonotype has a count of ten or more. The chain uses TRBV7-2 and TRBJ2-5; D unclear. V lost 1 base and J 3 bases, leaving 6 bases between the germline ends. CDR3 length: 13 amino acids. The V gene's germline CDR1 is SGHTA and CDR2 FQGNSA. CDR3 region: CASSLVAKETQYF. CDR3 DNA sequence: TGTGCCAGCAGCTTAGTGGCGAAAGAGACCCAGTACTTC.

The sample holds many counts of this clonotype. The chain is built from TRBV27 and TRBJ2-1; TRBD1 agrees at 10 bases. Germline V gene lookup returns CDR1 MNHEY and CDR2 SMNVEV (reference sequence). Trimming took 2 bases from V and 7 from J; bases not matched to a gene: 5. This CDR3 has 15 amino acids. The CDR3 DNA reads TGTGCCAGCAGTTTACTCGGACAGGGGGGGAATGAGCAGTTCTTC. Amino acids: CASSLLGQGGNEQFF.

At least ten counts were recorded for this clonotype. Its ends do not fully match the called genes, so a read error is possible. The chain couples TRBV7-2 to TRBJ2-1; 11 bases are a match to TRBD2. CDR3 length: 15 residues. CDR1 is SGHTA, CDR2 FQGNSA, per germline. CDR3 sequence: CASSPGTSGYNEQFF. The CDR3 DNA reads TGCGCCAGCAGCCCCGGGACTAGCGGCTACAATGAGCAGTTCTTC.

This clonotype showed up many times. This rearrangement joins TRBV28 to TRBJ2-7, with 16 bases lining up with TRBD2. V dropped 7 bases and J dropped 5; count of bases not matched to a gene: 17. Germline V gene data show CDR1 as MDHEN and CDR2 as SYDVKM. CDR3 size: 19 residues. In DNA form, the CDR3 reads TGTGCCAGCACTGGAAAGGGATCCGGGACTAGCGGGAGGGCCAACGAGCAGTACTTC. Its translation: CASTGKGSGTSGRANEQYF. Full variable domain (outside the CDR3, taken from reference TRBV28 and TRBJ2-7): DVKVTQSSRYLVKRTGEKVFLECVQDMDHENMFWYRQDPGLGLRLIYFSYDVKMKEKGDIPEGYSVSREKKERFSLILESASTNQTSMYLCASTGKGSGTSGRANEQYFGPGTRLTVT.

V is TRBV29-1 and J is TRBJ1-2; 7 positions agree with TRBD1. The CDR3 has 14 residues. In germline, CDR1 is SQVTM, CDR2 ANQGSEA. With V trimmed by 3 bases and J by 6 bases, 10 bases remained unmatched. CDR3 in amino acids: CSVDSGQGVDGYTF. CDR3 nucleotide sequence: TGCAGCGTTGATAGTGGGCAGGGGGTCGATGGCTACACCTTC.